The rows below give T cell receptor beta chains drawn from one sample of a study of T cell responses to AZD1222 COVID-19 vaccine. Libraries were prepared by immunoSEQ multiplex PCR; TCRdb keeps only in-frame clonotypes and omits some of them. The table lists roughly 180,000 clones, about 90% of them singletons. The sample in question was peripheral blood, obtained 28 days after the second AZD1222 dose. The origin of the receptors is an adult who received the AZD1222 COVID-19 vaccine. Both conserved end residues are trimmed from each CDR3.

V gene,CDR3 length,J gene,CDR3 protein
TRBV7-2,13,TRBJ1-5,ASSFPGVGNQPQH
TRBV4-3,13,TRBJ2-7,ASSQDLLAWGEQY
TRBV6-5,13,TRBJ1-2,ASRSPTGSNYGYT
TRBV19,15,TRBJ1-1,ASSIHSKDSLNTEAF
TRBV10-1,13,TRBJ1-1,ASSVGYRMNTEAF
TRBV4-3,14,TRBJ1-2,ASSQEVTGFNYGYT
TRBV11-2,12,TRBJ1-1,ASSLDMVSSEAF
TRBV5-1,12,TRBJ2-2,ASSLGANTGELF
TRBV7-2,13,TRBJ2-1,ASSPGTAFYNEQF
TRBV28,10,TRBJ2-5,ASRAGKETQY
TRBV6-5,11,TRBJ1-1,ASSYSGGEEAF
TRBV7-8,12,TRBJ2-2,ASHRGYGTGELF
TRBV9,11,TRBJ1-1,ASSREMNTEAF
TRBV28,14,TRBJ2-6,ASSLGQYSGANVLT
TRBV30,13,TRBJ2-2,AWKQAVGRTGELF
TRBV19,12,TRBJ1-1,ASSAGTGFTEAF
TRBV7-2,13,TRBJ2-3,ASSSKRGGTDTQY
TRBV5-1,14,TRBJ1-2,ASSKDSLTANYGYT
TRBV7-2,13,TRBJ2-7,ASSPTGGGSYEQY
TRBV30,13,TRBJ2-5,AWSTPGTGFQAQY
TRBV3-1/TRBV3-2,11,TRBJ2-3,ASSHGVPDTQY
TRBV4-2,13,TRBJ2-2,ASSQEGSPTGELF
TRBV4-3,12,TRBJ2-3,ASSQESVQDTQY
TRBV19,12,TRBJ1-1,ASSVIGVNTEAF
TRBV7-2,12,TRBJ1-6,ASSLGGEYSPLH
TRBV5-1,12,TRBJ2-1,ASSLEGGRNEQF
TRBV6-5,10,TRBJ1-2,ASKGFNYGYT
TRBV20-1,11,TRBJ1-1,SASTAMNTEAF
TRBV4-3,15,TRBJ2-1,ASSQDPSGRSYNEQF
TRBV11-2,13,TRBJ1-2,ASSSRPRLNYGYT
TRBV19,11,TRBJ2-3,ASSWGYTDTQY
TRBV5-1,13,TRBJ2-1,ASSLLAGGYNEQF
TRBV7-2,13,TRBJ1-3,ASSFEGLSGNTIY
TRBV28,12,TRBJ1-1,ASSLGGVNTEAF
TRBV12-5,11,TRBJ1-1,ASLWTGDTEAF